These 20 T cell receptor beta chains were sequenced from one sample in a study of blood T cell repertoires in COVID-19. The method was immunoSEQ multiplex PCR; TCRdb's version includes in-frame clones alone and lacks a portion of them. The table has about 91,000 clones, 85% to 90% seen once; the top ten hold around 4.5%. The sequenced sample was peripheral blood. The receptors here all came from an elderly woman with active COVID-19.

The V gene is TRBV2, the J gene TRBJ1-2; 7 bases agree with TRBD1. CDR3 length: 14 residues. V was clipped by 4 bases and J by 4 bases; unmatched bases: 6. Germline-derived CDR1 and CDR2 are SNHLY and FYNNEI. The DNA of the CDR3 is TGTGCCAGCAGTGGCGGACAGGCCCTCTATGGCTACACCTTC. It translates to CASSGGQALYGYTF.

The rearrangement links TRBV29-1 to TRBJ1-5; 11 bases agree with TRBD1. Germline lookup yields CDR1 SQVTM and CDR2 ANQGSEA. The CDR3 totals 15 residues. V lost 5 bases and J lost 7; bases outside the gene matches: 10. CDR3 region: CSVISGTGGGQPQHF. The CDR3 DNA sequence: TGCAGCGTTATTTCCGGGACAGGGGGTGGACAGCCCCAGCATTTT.

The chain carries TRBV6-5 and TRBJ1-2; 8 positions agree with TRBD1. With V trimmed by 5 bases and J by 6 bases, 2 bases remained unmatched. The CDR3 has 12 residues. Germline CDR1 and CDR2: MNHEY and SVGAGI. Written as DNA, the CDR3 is TGTGCCAGCAGTCAGGGGGCACATGGCTACACCTTC. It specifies CASSQGAHGYTF.

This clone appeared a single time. DNA of the CDR3: TGTGCCACCAGTGATTTAAGGGCAGGGAATTCAATAGAGCAGTTCTTC. The encoded protein is CATSDLRAGNSIEQFF. J is TRBJ2-1 and V is TRBV24-1, with TRBD1 as a possible D gene (5 bases). Trimming removed 1 base from V and 10 bases from J, with 19 bases in between. CDR1 and CDR2 from the germline V gene are KGHDR and SFDVKD. The CDR3 is 16 residues long.

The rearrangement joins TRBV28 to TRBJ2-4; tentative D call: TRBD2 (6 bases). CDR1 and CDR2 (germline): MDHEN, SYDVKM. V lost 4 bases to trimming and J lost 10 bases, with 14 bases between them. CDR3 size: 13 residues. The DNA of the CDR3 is TGTGCCAGCAGTTCACCGTTGGGGACTATTCAGTACTTC. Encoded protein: CASSSPLGTIQYF.

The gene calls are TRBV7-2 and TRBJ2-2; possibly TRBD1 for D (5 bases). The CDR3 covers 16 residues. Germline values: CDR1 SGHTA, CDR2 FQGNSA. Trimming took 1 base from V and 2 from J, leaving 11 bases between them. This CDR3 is CASSLGLRVNTGELFF. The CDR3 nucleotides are TGTGCCAGCAGCTTAGGCCTCAGGGTAAACACCGGGGAGCTGTTTTTT.

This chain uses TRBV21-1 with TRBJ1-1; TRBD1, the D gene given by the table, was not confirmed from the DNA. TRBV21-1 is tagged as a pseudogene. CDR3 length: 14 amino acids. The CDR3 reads CASSTRQGWTEAFF. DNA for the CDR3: TGTGCCAGCAGCACGCGACAGGGGTGGACTGAAGCTTTCTTT.

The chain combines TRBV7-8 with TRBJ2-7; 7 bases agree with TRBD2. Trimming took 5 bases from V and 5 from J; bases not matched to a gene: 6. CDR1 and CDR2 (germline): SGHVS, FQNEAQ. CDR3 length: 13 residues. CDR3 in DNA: TGTGCCAGCAGCCTCGGGACTACGGACGAGCAGTACTTC. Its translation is CASSLGTTDEQYF.

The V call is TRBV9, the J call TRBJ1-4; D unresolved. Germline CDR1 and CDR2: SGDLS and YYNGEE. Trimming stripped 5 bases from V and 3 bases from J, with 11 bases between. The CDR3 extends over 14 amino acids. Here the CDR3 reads CASSKGRPNEKLFF. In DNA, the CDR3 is TGTGCCAGCAGTAAAGGGAGACCTAATGAAAAACTGTTTTTT.

CDR3 bases: TGTGCCAGCAGCCCCCGACTAGCGGGAGAACGGGGCACAGATACGCAGTATTTT. This codes for CASSPRLAGERGTDTQYF. The chain is built from TRBV6-2 or TRBV6-3 and TRBJ2-3; 12 bases map to TRBD2. CDR3 length: 18 residues. Per germline, CDR1 MNHEY and CDR2 SVGEGT. With 6 bases clipped from V and 1 base from J, the junction kept 11 bases outside the gene matches.

CDR3 in DNA: TGTGCCAGCAGACAGGGGGCGCAGGACACTGAAGCTTTCTTT. Amino acid sequence: CASRQGAQDTEAFF. The chain couples TRBV6-6 to TRBJ1-1, with 9 bases that match TRBD1. Per the germline V gene, CDR1 is MNHNY and CDR2 is SVGAGI (reference sequence). The CDR3 is 14 residues long. V gave up 6 bases and J gave up 3 bases; unmatched junction bases: 5.

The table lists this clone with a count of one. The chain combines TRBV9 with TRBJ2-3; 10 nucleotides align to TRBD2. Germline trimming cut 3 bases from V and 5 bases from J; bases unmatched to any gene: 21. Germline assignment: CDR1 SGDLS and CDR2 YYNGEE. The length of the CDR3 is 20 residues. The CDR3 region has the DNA TGTGCCAGCAGCGCCAGCGGGGGCTCGGCACTAGCGGGACCTTTAGATACGCAGTATTTT. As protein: CASSASGGSALAGPLDTQYF.

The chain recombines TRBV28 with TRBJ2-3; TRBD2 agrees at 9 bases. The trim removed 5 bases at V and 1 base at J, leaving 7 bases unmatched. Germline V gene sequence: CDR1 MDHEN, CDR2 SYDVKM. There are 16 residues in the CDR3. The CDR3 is CASSILAGGGTDTQYF. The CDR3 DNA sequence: TGTGCCAGCAGTATCTTGGCGGGAGGGGGCACAGATACGCAGTATTTT.

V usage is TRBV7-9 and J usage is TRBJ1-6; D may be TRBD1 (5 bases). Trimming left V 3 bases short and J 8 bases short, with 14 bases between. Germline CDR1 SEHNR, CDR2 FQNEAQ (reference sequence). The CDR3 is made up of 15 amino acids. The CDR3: CASSFSGWGDSPLHF. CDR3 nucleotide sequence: TGTGCCAGCAGCTTTTCAGGGTGGGGGGATTCACCCCTCCACTTT.

The CDR3 loop is CASSFYLAGGETQYF. CDR3 in DNA: TGTGCCAGCAGCTTTTACCTAGCGGGGGGGGAGACCCAGTACTTC. V is TRBV7-2 and J is TRBJ2-5, with 12 nucleotides matching TRBD2. Germline assignment: CDR1 SGHTA and CDR2 FQGNSA. This CDR3 comprises 15 residues. V was clipped by 3 bases and J by 5 bases; unmatched bases: 4. The whole variable domain, filled in from reference TRBV7-2 and TRBJ2-5, reads GAGVSQSPSNKVTEKGKDVELRCDPISGHTALYWYRQSLGQGLEFLIYFQGNSAPDKSGLPSDRFSAERTGGSVSTLTIQRTQQEDSAVYLCASSFYLAGGETQYFGPGTRLLVL.

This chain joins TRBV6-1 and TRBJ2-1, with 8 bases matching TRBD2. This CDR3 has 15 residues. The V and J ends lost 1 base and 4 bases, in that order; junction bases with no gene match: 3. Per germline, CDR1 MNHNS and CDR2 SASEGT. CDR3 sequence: CASSEGGLGYNEQFF. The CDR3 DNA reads TGTGCCAGCAGTGAAGGGGGACTAGGTTACAATGAGCAGTTCTTC.

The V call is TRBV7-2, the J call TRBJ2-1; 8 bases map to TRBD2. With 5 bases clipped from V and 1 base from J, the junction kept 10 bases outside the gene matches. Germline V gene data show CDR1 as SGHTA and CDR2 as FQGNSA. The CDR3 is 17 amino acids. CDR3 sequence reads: CASSAGGAGGSYNEQFF. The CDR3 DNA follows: TGTGCCAGCAGCGCGGGGGGCGCGGGAGGTTCCTACAATGAGCAGTTCTTC.

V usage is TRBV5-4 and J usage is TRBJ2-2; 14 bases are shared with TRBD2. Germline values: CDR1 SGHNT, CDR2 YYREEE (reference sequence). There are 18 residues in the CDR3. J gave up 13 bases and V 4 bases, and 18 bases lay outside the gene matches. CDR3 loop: CASSGGTSGRDQSSGLFF. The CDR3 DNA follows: TGTGCCAGCAGCGGCGGGACTAGCGGGAGAGACCAATCCAGTGGGCTGTTTTTT.

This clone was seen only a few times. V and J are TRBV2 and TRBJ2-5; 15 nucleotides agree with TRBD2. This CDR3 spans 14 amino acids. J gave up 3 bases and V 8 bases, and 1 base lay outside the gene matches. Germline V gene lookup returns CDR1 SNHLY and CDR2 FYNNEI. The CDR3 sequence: CASGTSGRKETQYF. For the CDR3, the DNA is TGTGCCAGCGGGACTAGCGGGAGGAAAGAGACCCAGTACTTC.

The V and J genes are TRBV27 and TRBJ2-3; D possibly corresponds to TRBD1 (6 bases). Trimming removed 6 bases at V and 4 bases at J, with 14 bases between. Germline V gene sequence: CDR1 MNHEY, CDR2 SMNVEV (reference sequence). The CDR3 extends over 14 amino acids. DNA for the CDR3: TGTGCCAGCAGCAACAGGGCTGGTTCAGATACGCAGTATTTT. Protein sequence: CASSNRAGSDTQYF.